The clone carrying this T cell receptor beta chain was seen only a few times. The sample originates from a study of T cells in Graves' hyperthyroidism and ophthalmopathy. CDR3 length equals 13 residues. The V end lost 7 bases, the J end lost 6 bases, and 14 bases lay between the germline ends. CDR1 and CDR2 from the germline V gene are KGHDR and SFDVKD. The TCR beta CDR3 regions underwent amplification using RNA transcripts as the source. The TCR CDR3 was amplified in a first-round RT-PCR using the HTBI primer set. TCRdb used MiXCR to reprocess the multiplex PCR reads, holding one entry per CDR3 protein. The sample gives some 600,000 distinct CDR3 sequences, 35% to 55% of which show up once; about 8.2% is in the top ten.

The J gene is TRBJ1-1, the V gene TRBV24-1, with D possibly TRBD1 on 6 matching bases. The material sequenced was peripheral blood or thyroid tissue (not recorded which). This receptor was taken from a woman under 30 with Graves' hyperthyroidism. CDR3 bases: TGTGCCACCAGCAGCGCGGGGGCGCCTGAAGCTTTCTTT. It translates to CATSSAGAPEAFF.